This T cell receptor (beta chain) was recorded in a study of blood T cell repertoires in COVID-19. About the study: PBMCs, B-cell-depleted T cells, or T cells were the source of the cDNA or gDNA that made up the material.

CDR1 is LGHNA, CDR2 YNFKEQ, per germline. V was clipped by 0 bases and J by 6 bases; unmatched bases: 6. This CDR3 has 15 amino acids. Authors' processing steps: Nucleated cell counts were estimated from reference gene primer amplification. Sequencing was performed with immunoSEQ multiplex PCR; in TCRdb, only in-frame clones are kept and a portion is missing. That table supplies the V and J calls and clone size; D and trimming were determined from the DNA. The sample consists of 150,000 to 200,000 clones, 80% to 90% of them appearing once. The rearrangement joins TRBV4-2 to TRBJ2-7; 9 nucleotides agree with TRBD2. The receptor was isolated from an elderly woman with COVID-19, enrolled during active disease. Sequenced material: peripheral blood. CDR3 nucleotide sequence: TGTGCCAGCAGCCAAGACAGGGGTAGCGGGAGCGAGCAGTACTTC. This encodes CASSQDRGSGSEQYF.